Below, one T cell receptor (beta chain) is given with its context. Antigen unknown. The record originates from a study of cytomegalovirus exposure and HLA in healthy donors. TCRdb keeps only in-frame clones here, not all; method: immunoSEQ multiplex PCR. Counted here are about 140,000 clones, 70% to 85% occurring once; the ten biggest clones make up 30%. Points from the study as a whole: It was about 150 TCR beta chains that were listed as cytomegalovirus-associated. The classifier reportedly diagnosed cytomegalovirus status with high specificity and sensitivity.

The donors were part of the approximately 130-subject validation cohort, which stood apart from the 666-subject first cohort. The CDR3 runs to 17 residues. Germline-derived CDR1 and CDR2 are LGHNT and FRNRAP. Trimming took 0 bases from V and 2 from J, leaving 14 bases between them. The V and J genes are TRBV12-5 and TRBJ2-1, with TRBD1 as a possible D gene (6 bases). Sequencing used PBMCs. The clonotype comes from a man under 40 in good health and CMV-seropositive. CDR3 nucleotide sequence: TGTGCTAGTGGTTTGGTCCTATTGGGGGCTGCCTACAATGAGCAGTTCTTC. Amino acid sequence: CASGLVLLGAAYNEQFF.